Sequencing of this TCR beta chain was carried out in a study of T cell responses to AZD1222 COVID-19 vaccine. This clone occurred once. Method: immunoSEQ multiplex PCR; TCRdb's copy keeps in-frame clones and lacks some. The table lists roughly 130,000 clones, 75% to 90% of them singletons. CDR3 length: 16 amino acids. V was pared by 8 bases and J by 1 base, with 21 bases between. CDR1 GTSNPN and CDR2 SVGIG come from the germline V gene (reference sequence). The receptor's source is an adult in good health. The material sequenced was peripheral blood, taken on day 0 of AZD1222 vaccination. The chain uses TRBV30 and TRBJ1-3; a possible D gene is TRBD1 (6 bases). The CDR3 loop is CAQQQPRGESGNTIYF. The CDR3 nucleotides read TGTGCCCAACAGCAACCCAGGGGAGAATCTGGAAACACCATATATTTT.